Each of the 4 T cell receptor beta chains below was sequenced from the same sample in a study of blood T cell repertoires in COVID-19. The protocol was immunoSEQ multiplex PCR, while the TCRdb copy is restricted to in-frame clones and leaves out a portion. The sample carries 250,000 to 300,000 clones, under 90% recorded once. The sequencing input was peripheral blood. The receptors here all came from a man between 45 and 60 years old with acute or convalescent COVID-19.

The rearrangement uses TRBV30 and TRBJ2-5; tentatively, D is TRBD1 (5 bases). V was clipped by 0 bases and J by 5 bases, with 13 bases between them. The germline V gene encodes CDR1 GTSNPN and CDR2 SVGIG (reference sequence). The CDR3 sequence is 14 residues long. CDR3 loop: CAWSVPNKGETQYF. CDR3 DNA sequence: TGTGCCTGGAGTGTACCGAACAAGGGGGAGACCCAGTACTTC.

The gene calls are TRBV2 and TRBJ1-1, with TRBD1 as a possible D gene (6 bases). V lost 3 bases, J lost 3 bases, and 14 bases lay in between. The CDR3 contains 15 residues. From germline, CDR1 is SNHLY and CDR2 FYNNEI. CDR3 sequence (DNA): TGTGCCAGCAGTGAGGCAGGGGCGGAGTACACTGAAGCTTTCTTT. It specifies CASSEAGAEYTEAFF.

This clone was found once. The CDR3 sequence: CASSHDMNSPLHF. The DNA for the CDR3 is TGTGCCAGCAGCCACGACATGAATTCACCCCTCCACTTT. This chain connects TRBV3-1 (or the pseudogene TRBV3-2) to TRBJ1-6; D unclear. CDR3 size: 13 residues. Trimming pared 3 bases from V and 7 bases from J, leaving 7 bases between. Germline lookup yields CDR1 LGHDT and CDR2 YNNKEL (reference sequence).

V is TRBV7-9 and J is TRBJ2-5; TRBD2 is a possible D gene (5 bases). V lost 5 bases and J 1 base, leaving 14 bases between the germline ends. Germline assignment: CDR1 SEHNR and CDR2 FQNEAQ (reference sequence). The CDR3 covers 15 residues. The CDR3 region is CASSEGPRGQETQYF. In DNA, the CDR3 is TGTGCCAGCAGCGAGGGCCCCCGCGGCCAAGAGACCCAGTACTTC.